This TCR beta chain was found in a study of CD8+ T cells in alopecia areata (dated by TCRdb to the late 2010s). In terms of the full investigation: The treated patients took part in an open-label pilot trial in which moderate-to-severe alopecia areata was treated with oral tofacitinib at 5 to 10 mg twice daily. TCRbeta CDR3 regions were amplified by immunoSEQ multiplex PCR using 35 Vbeta forward and 13 Jbeta reverse primers. On the human side, TCRbeta sequencing was run on scalp tissue and on sorted CD4+ and CD8+ peripheral blood T cells from healthy controls and from alopecia areata patients with either patchy or totalis/universalis disease. Patients stayed on tofacitinib for 6 to 18 months and then had 6 months of follow-up off drug so that delayed response and recurrence could be assessed. Scalp clonality was compared across normal scalp (n=4), patchy alopecia areata scalp (n=8), and alopecia totalis/universalis scalp (n=8). In both human patients and the C3H/HeJ mouse model, the study applied high-throughput TCRbeta sequencing to look at T cell clonal expansion in alopecia areata. Patients on tofacitinib were biopsied at baseline and after 4 and 24 weeks of treatment, and several of the patients also had a later scalp biopsy. RNA was obtained with the PAXgene miRNA kit for fixed scalp, the miRNeasy kit for PBMCs, and the RNeasy kit for mouse skin. Study-level results and caveats: Resident alphabeta T cells in normal human skin are also sequenced, complicating scalp TCR repertoire analysis, unlike mouse skin dominated by gammadelta T cells. Lesional scalp, especially in alopecia totalis/universalis, showed higher clonality and more expanded CD8+ clones than normal scalp, suggesting antigenic drive. Compared with mice, TCR sequences shared between patients were less clear, possibly partly because of HLA diversity across the patient population.

A single count supports this clone. Its antigen target is currently unknown. Base qualities are not at hand, and no much larger clone is one base apart. The time point label here, explained by the study, means: baseline before oral tofacitinib. Lesional scalp punch biopsies and peripheral blood were collected from alopecia areata patients. PBMCs were separated by density centrifugation and stained for CD3, CD4 and CD8, after which CD4+ and CD8+ T cells were sorted on a FACSAria. The CDR3 numbers 15 residues from cysteine through phenylalanine. Just the 45-base CDR3 DNA is kept, in frame starting at base 1. The germline V gene encodes CDR1 MNHEY and CDR2 SMNVEV (reference sequence). V was cut back by 6 bases and J by 6 bases, leaving a gap of 18 bases between them. Libraries came from the immunoSEQ multiplex PCR assay. RNA was extracted from all samples and reverse transcribed into cDNA, which served as template for TCR sequencing. SuperScript III was used for first-strand cDNA synthesis, primed with a 2:1 mix of oligo-dT and random hexamers. A synthetic immune receptor repertoire was used to gauge amplification bias, and whatever bias remained was removed computationally. Under the source paper's analysis protocol: After raw reads were preprocessed to remove errors, the CDR3 was defined following IMGT conventions as running from the conserved cysteine to phenylalanine. To get clonality, Shannon entropy was normalized by log2 of the number of productive unique TCRs and the result was subtracted from 1. Whether each scalp clone was CD4 or CD8 was inferred by checking scalp TCRbeta sequences against the CD4 and CD8 repertoires from sorted blood. Here the immuneACCESS table is served through TCRdb, limited to in-frame sequences with V and J called. Missing clones are a known gap in these copies; in checked studies unresolved V genes cover under half, and the rest lacks a known reason. The DNA was the basis for D and trimming; V, J and clone size are from that table. This sample has 200,000 to 250,000 clones in its table, and 50% to 65% of those were observed once. 0.4% to 0.55% of the sample comes from the top ten.

The rearrangement joined TRBV27 to TRBJ1-5; matching of 6 bases hints at TRBD1 as the D gene. The TCR originated in a human donor with alopecia areata. The sample was CD4+ T cells sorted from blood, taken at week 0. The CDR3 here reads CASRSGDGGRQPQHF. The nucleotides are TGTGCCAGCAGGTCAGGGGATGGGGGCCGTCAGCCCCAGCATTTT.